This record covers a single TCR beta chain. Its antigen is unidentified. PCR amplification relied on 60 Vbeta primers (plus 13 Jbeta primers). This table comes from immunoSEQ multiplex PCR, and its TCRdb copy is limited to in-frame clones, with some not included. The sample consists of 95,000 to 100,000 clones, 65% to 85% of them appearing once. These data are taken from a study of cytomegalovirus exposure and HLA in healthy donors. General observations from the study: Clonal expansion was found to be greater in HLA-associated TCR beta chains than in equally common others in a later analysis. Earlier analysis yielded a pattern in which most TCR beta V segments were productive about 87% or about 30% of the time.

The V and J ends lost 9 bases and 4 bases respectively, with 6 bases between them. The CDR3 totals 10 residues. Germline lookup yields CDR1 SNHLY and CDR2 FYNNEI. This clonotype was obtained from a middle-aged woman in good health and CMV-seronegative. The sequenced sample consisted of PBMCs. The chain has TRBV2 and TRBJ1-1; D is unresolved. The CDR3 is CASSSTEAFF. The CDR3 DNA sequence: TGTGCCAGTTCTTCCACTGAAGCTTTCTTT.